Included here is one T cell receptor (beta chain) sequence, with context. Its antigen remains unknown. V lost 0 bases and J lost 0; bases outside the gene matches: 6. Germline CDR1 SGHDT, CDR2 YYEEEE. This CDR3 is 18 amino acids long. The sample comes from a study of cytomegalovirus exposure and HLA in healthy donors. Study outcomes and limitations: The majority of CMV-associated TCR beta chains were reported as apparently HLA-restricted in a later analysis. Most likely, a cluster of highly shared sequence variants arose as a sequencing artifact.

Primers: 60 Vbeta forward and 13 Jbeta reverse. TCRdb's table, derived via immunoSEQ multiplex PCR, lists solely in-frame clones and lacks some. The top ten clones hold approximately 1.7% of a sample with around 61,000 clones, roughly 83% of them seen once. Source material: PBMCs. V usage is TRBV5-6 and J usage is TRBJ2-2; TRBD2 aligns across 9 bases. This sequence was found in a man aged 35 to 55 in good health and CMV-seronegative. CDR3 sequence (DNA): TGTGCCAGCAGCTTGGTAGCGGGGGTCCTCGCGAACACCGGGGAGCTGTTTTTT. It specifies CASSLVAGVLANTGELFF.